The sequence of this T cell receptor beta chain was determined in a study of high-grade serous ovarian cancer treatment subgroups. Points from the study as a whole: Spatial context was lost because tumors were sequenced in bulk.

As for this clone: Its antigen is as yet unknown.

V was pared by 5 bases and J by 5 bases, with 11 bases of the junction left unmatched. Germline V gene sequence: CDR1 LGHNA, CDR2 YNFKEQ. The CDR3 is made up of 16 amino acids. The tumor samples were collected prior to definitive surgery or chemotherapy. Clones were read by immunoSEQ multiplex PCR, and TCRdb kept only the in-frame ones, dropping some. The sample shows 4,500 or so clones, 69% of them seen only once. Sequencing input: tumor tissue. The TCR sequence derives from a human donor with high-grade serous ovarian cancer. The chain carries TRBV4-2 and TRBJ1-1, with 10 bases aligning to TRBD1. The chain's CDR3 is CASSLVMTGGKTEAFF. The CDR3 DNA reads TGTGCCAGCAGCTTGGTTATGACAGGGGGCAAGACTGAAGCTTTCTTT.